The clone carrying this TCR beta chain was observed a handful of times. The data were obtained in a study of blood T cell repertoires in COVID-19. V was shortened by 5 bases and J by 4 bases, with 8 bases between the two germline ends. The CDR3 loop spans 12 amino acids. TCRdb's table, derived via immunoSEQ multiplex PCR, lists solely in-frame clones and lacks some. The sample yields around 300,000 clones, approximately 92% seen once. The specimen sequenced was PBMCs or T cells enriched from blood (not recorded which). This TCR was sampled from a woman under 30 who had recovered from COVID-19. The rearrangement joins TRBV12-3 or TRBV12-4 to TRBJ1-1; D might be TRBD1 (5 bases). CDR3 protein: CASSNGGTEAFF. CDR3 nucleotide sequence: TGTGCCAGCAGTAACGGGGGCACTGAAGCTTTCTTT.